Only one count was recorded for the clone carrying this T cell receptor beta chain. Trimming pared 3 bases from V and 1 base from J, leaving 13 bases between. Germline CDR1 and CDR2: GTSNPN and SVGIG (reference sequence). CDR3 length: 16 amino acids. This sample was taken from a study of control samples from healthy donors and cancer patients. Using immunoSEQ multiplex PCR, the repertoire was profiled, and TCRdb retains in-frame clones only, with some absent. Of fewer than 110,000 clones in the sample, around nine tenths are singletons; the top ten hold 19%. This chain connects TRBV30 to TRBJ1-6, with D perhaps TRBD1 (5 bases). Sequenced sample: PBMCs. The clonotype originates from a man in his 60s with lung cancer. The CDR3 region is CAWSPGGRSYNSPLHF. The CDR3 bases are TGTGCCTGGAGCCCCGGGGGAAGGTCCTATAATTCACCCCTCCACTTT.